The 18 T cell receptor beta chains reported below all come from one sample, sequenced in a study of immune heterogeneity within non-small cell lung tumors. TCR beta CDR3 was amplified by multiplex PCR using 32 V and 13 J primers. TCRdb re-derived calls from the multiplex PCR reads in MiXCR, one entry per CDR3 protein. The sample lists about 13,000 distinct CDR3 sequences, about 23% occurring once. Template material for each sample was 500 to 600 ng of bulk tumor genomic DNA. Several biopsies per primary tumor were taken during surgery, spaced as far apart as possible. These patients got curative surgery after being newly diagnosed with untreated non-small cell lung cancer. The source material was lung tumor tissue. The receptors derive from a man in his forties or fifties with non-small cell lung cancer.

V and J are TRBV7-9 and TRBJ1-4; weak D call: TRBD1 (5 bases). Germline loops: CDR1 SEHNR, CDR2 FQNEAQ (reference sequence). The CDR3 has 17 residues. Deletions cut 5 bases from V and 2 bases from J, with 18 bases between. CDR3 nucleotides: TGTGCCAGCAGCGCGGGGACCCAGTCAGTCACTAATGAAAAACTGTTTTTT. Translating gives CASSAGTQSVTNEKLFF.

As for this clonotype: A much more abundant neighbour one base away suggests this may be a read error. CDR3 region: CARSLTAGGPLNEQFF. The CDR3 region has the DNA TGCGCCAGAAGCTTGACTGCGGGAGGGCCGCTCAATGAGCAGTTCTTC. V gene TRBV5-1 combines with J gene TRBJ2-1, with 9 positions matching TRBD2. The CDR3 has 16 amino acids. In germline, CDR1 is SGHRS, CDR2 YFSETQ.

This clonotype was observed many times. The rearrangement links TRBV25-1 to TRBJ1-4; 8 bases match TRBD1. Germline CDR1 MGHDK, CDR2 SYGVNS. The CDR3 has 15 amino acids. With 4 bases clipped from V and 7 bases from J, the junction kept 8 bases outside the gene matches. CDR3 sequence reads: CASSADRGEVEKLFF. CDR3 sequence (DNA): TGTGCCAGCAGTGCTGACAGGGGAGAGGTTGAAAAACTGTTTTTT.

At least ten counts were recorded for this clonotype. The J gene is TRBJ1-2, the V gene TRBV19; D remains ambiguous. The CDR3 spans 14 residues. V was trimmed by 6 bases and J by 3 bases, leaving 14 bases between them. CDR1 and CDR2 from the germline V gene are LNHDA and SQIVND (reference sequence). The CDR3 region is CASRPSPPDYGYTF. The DNA for the CDR3 is TGTGCCAGTAGACCTTCCCCTCCCGACTATGGCTACACCTTC.

Only a few counts were recorded for this clonotype. This sequence joins TRBV2 and TRBJ2-5; TRBD1 aligns across 9 bases. Germline loops: CDR1 SNHLY, CDR2 FYNNEI. V lost 6 bases and J lost 2; bases outside the gene matches: 4. There are 14 residues in the CDR3. CDR3 sequence (DNA): TGTGCCAGCAGCATGGACAGGGGACAAGAGACCCAGTACTTC. This sequence encodes CASSMDRGQETQYF.

This clonotype was seen a handful of times. This chain joins TRBV5-6 and TRBJ1-1; D is unresolved. The CDR3 spans 15 residues. Germline CDR1 and CDR2: SGHDT and YYEEEE. Deletions cut 0 bases from V and 5 bases from J, with 14 bases between. The DNA of the CDR3 is TGTGCCAGCAGCTTGGAACCCGTAGGGAGAACTGAAGCTTTCTTT. Translation gives CASSLEPVGRTEAFF.

Turning to this clonotype: The junction does not match germline at one end; this may be a read error. The chain employs TRBV6-1 and TRBJ1-5, with TRBD1 matching 8 bases. The CDR3 runs 18 residues. Germline V CDR1 and CDR2: MNHNS, SASEGT. The CDR3 protein is CAILYGQGAGMGNQPHHF. Here the CDR3 DNA reads TGTGCCATCCTATATGGACAGGGAGCGGGTATGGGCAATCAGCCCCATCATTTT.

This clonotype occurred a few times. The chain employs TRBV5-5 and TRBJ1-1, with a tentative D call TRBD1 (5 bases). Germline-derived CDR1 and CDR2 are SGHKS and YYEKEE (reference sequence). This CDR3 has 14 amino acids. V lost 2 bases and J 1 base, leaving 9 bases between the germline ends. In DNA, the CDR3 is TGTGCCAGCAGCTTCCGGGACGAGAACACTGAAGCTTTCTTT. As protein: CASSFRDENTEAFF.

This clonotype has a count of ten or more. The gene calls are TRBV29-1 and TRBJ2-7; D is perhaps TRBD2 (7 bases). This CDR3 region has 14 residues. The V end was cut by 4 bases, the J end by 6 bases, with 19 bases between. Germline loops: CDR1 SQVTM, CDR2 ANQGSEA. CDR3 nucleotide sequence: TGCAGCGTTGGAGGGACGGGGGGCTGGGGCGAGCAGTACTTC. Translating it yields CSVGGTGGWGEQYF.

This clonotype has at least ten counts. The chain has TRBV6-1 and TRBJ1-5, with 7 bases matching TRBD1. The J segment lost 5 bases and the V segment lost 5 bases, leaving 9 bases of the junction unmatched. CDR1 is MNHNS and CDR2 is SASEGT in the germline V gene. There are 15 residues in the CDR3. The CDR3, as DNA: TGTGCCAGCAGTCAACCCACAGGGGAGGATCAGCCCCAGCATTTT. Translated: CASSQPTGEDQPQHF.

This clonotype was detected ten times or more. CDR3 region: CASSLSRDYNEQFF. The CDR3, as DNA: TGTGCCAGCAGCTTATCCAGAGACTACAATGAGCAGTTCTTC. The chain links TRBV7-3 to TRBJ2-1; no clear D gene. Germline loops: CDR1 SGHTA, CDR2 FQGTGA. The CDR3 covers 14 residues. Trimming took off 2 bases at V and 3 bases at J, with 8 bases between the two ends. Drawing the rest from reference TRBV7-3 and TRBJ2-1, the complete variable domain is GAGVSQTPSNKVTEKGKYVELRCDPISGHTALYWYRQSLGQGPEFLIYFQGTGAADDSGLPNDRFFAVRPEGSVSTLKIQRTERGDSAVYLCASSLSRDYNEQFFGPGTRLTVL.

The chain carries TRBV5-1 and TRBJ2-5; possibly TRBD1 or TRBD2 for D (6 bases each). CDR3 length: 21 amino acids. Trimming pared 4 bases from V and 1 base from J, leaving 32 bases between. Germline CDR1 reads SGHRS; CDR2 reads YFSETQ. Written as DNA, the CDR3 is TGCGCCAGCAGCCATCCCGGATGGAGGGCTAGCGATCAGGGGAGCCAAGAGACCCAGTACTTC. It specifies CASSHPGWRASDQGSQETQYF.

This clonotype appeared many times. The J gene is TRBJ1-1, the V gene TRBV30; the D is unclear. Trimming shortened V by 1 base and J by 0 bases, and 6 bases separated the two germline ends. CDR1 is GTSNPN and CDR2 is SVGIG in the germline V gene (reference sequence). The CDR3 contains 13 residues. For the CDR3, the DNA is TGTGCCTGGAGTGCCCACATGAACACTGAAGCTTTCTTT. Translated: CAWSAHMNTEAFF.

The chain joins TRBV11-2 to TRBJ2-5; 10 nucleotides agree with TRBD2. The CDR3 is 14 residues long. The germline gives CDR1 SGHAT, CDR2 FQNNGV. The V segment lost 4 bases and the J segment 3 bases; nucleotides outside the gene matches: 2. CDR3 in amino acids: CASSSTSGEETQYF. CDR3 sequence (DNA): TGTGCCAGCAGCTCTACTAGCGGGGAAGAGACCCAGTACTTC.

The chain has TRBV7-8 and TRBJ2-1, with TRBD2 matching over 13 bases. V dropped 5 bases and J dropped 0; count of bases not matched to a gene: 7. The CDR3 spans 18 residues. The germline gives CDR1 SGHVS, CDR2 FQNEAQ. The CDR3: CASSVSGTSGISYNEQFF. CDR3 nucleotide sequence: TGTGCCAGCAGCGTTTCCGGGACTAGCGGGATCTCCTACAATGAGCAGTTCTTC.

This clonotype is labeled medium-sized (0.01 to 0.1%). The J gene is TRBJ1-2, the V gene TRBV27, with a weak D call TRBD1 (5 bases). Germline lookup yields CDR1 MNHEY and CDR2 SMNVEV (reference sequence). The CDR3 sequence is 15 residues long. V shed 3 bases and J shed 0 bases, with 11 bases lying between them. The CDR3, as DNA: TGTGCCAGCAGTTTCATAGGGGAAGCTAACTATGGCTACACCTTC. Translated: CASSFIGEANYGYTF.

This clonotype was seen at least ten times. The V gene is TRBV20-1, the J gene TRBJ1-1, with unresolved D. V was trimmed by 3 bases and J by 1 base, leaving 3 bases between them. The CDR3 has 11 amino acids. Germline CDR1 DFQATT, CDR2 SNEGSKA (reference sequence). Written as DNA, the CDR3 is TGCAGTGCTAGGTGGAACACTGAAGCTTTCTTT. It translates to CSARWNTEAFF.

This clonotype was seen a few times. An end of the junction differs from the germline gene, which may be a read error. The chain combines TRBV18 with TRBJ2-2, with D possibly matching TRBD1 (5 bases). The CDR3 has 14 amino acids. Germline V gene sequence: CDR1 KGHSH, CDR2 LQKENI. In DNA form, the CDR3 reads TGTGCCAGTTCACCCGACAGGAACACCGGGGAGCTGTTTTTT. Amino acids: CASSPDRNTGELFF.